Here is one TCR beta chain with its context. What it binds is unknown. The data derive from a study of Ad26.COV2.S vaccination and SARS-CoV-2 variants. Study overall: The trial was COV1001 and the donor's arm was Ad26.COV2.S. Study findings and constraints: An underestimation of total T cell responses may have resulted from the TCR breadth and depth analyses. Vaccinees displayed broader spike-specific TCR repertoires than placebo recipients.

Some clones are missing from TCRdb's copy, which holds only in-frame ones; the method was immunoSEQ multiplex PCR. The sample yields roughly 350,000 clones, 88% seen once. Treatment reported: around 19 received Ad26.COV2.S at low or high dose, single or two shots; about 5 received placebo; per-sample allocation not given. Vaccine and placebo recipients were sampled on day 63 after the first injection. As its vector, the vaccine had Ad26, which expressed Wuhan-strain SARS-CoV-2 spike. V was trimmed by 0 bases and J by 5 bases, leaving 14 bases between them. The CDR3 loop spans 16 amino acids. The germline CDR1 and CDR2 sequences are SEHNR and FQNEAQ (reference sequence).

The starting material was peripheral blood, obtained in a trial of Ad26.COV2.S vaccine versus placebo. This sequence joins TRBV7-9 and TRBJ2-1; D might be TRBD2 (6 bases). The TCR was taken from a person between 18 and 65 years old who received the Ad26.COV2.S COVID-19 vaccine or a placebo. CDR3 amino acids: CASSLALTSRDNEQFF. The DNA of the CDR3 is TGTGCCAGCAGCTTAGCGTTGACTAGTAGAGACAATGAGCAGTTCTTC.